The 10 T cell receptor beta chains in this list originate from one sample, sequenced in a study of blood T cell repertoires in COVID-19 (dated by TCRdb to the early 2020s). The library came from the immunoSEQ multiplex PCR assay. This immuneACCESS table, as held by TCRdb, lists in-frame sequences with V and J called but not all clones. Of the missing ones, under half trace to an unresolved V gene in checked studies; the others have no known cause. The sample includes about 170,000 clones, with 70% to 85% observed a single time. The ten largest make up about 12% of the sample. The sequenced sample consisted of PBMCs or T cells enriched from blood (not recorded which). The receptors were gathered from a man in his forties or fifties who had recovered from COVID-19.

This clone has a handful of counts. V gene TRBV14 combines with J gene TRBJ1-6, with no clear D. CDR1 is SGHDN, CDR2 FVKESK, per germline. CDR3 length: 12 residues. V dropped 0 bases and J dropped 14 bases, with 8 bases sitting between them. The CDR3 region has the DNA TGTGCCAGCAGCCAAGACAGAAGTACCCTCCACTTT. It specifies CASSQDRSTLHF.

The CDR3 protein is CASSLDLSRQETQYF. CDR3 DNA: TGCGCCAGCAGCTTGGACCTCTCGAGACAAGAGACCCAGTACTTC. This chain connects TRBV5-1 to TRBJ2-5; D is ambiguous. The CDR3 length is 15 residues. The V end lost 0 bases, the J end lost 2 bases, and 11 bases lay between the germline ends. From germline, CDR1 is SGHRS and CDR2 YFSETQ.

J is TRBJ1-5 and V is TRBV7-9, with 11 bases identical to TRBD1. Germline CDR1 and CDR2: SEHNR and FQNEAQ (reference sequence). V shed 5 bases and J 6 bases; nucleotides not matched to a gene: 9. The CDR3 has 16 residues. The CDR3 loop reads CASSSPGTGGIQPQHF. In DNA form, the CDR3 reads TGTGCCAGCAGCAGTCCCGGGACAGGGGGGATTCAGCCCCAGCATTTT.

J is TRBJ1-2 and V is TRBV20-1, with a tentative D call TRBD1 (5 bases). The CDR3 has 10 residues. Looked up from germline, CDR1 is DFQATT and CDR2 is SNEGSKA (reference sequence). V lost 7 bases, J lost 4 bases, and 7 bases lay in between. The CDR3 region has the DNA TGCAGTGTCAGGGCCTATGGCTACACCTTC. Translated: CSVRAYGYTF.

The CDR3 DNA reads TGTGCCAGTAGCCACTCAGGGACAGTTAACACTGAAGCTTTCTTT. It translates to CASSHSGTVNTEAFF. The chain is built from TRBV19 and TRBJ1-1; 7 positions match TRBD1. Germline V lookup: CDR1 LNHDA, CDR2 SQIVND (reference sequence). Germline trimming cut 6 bases from V and 2 bases from J; bases unmatched to any gene: 9. The CDR3 is 15 residues long.

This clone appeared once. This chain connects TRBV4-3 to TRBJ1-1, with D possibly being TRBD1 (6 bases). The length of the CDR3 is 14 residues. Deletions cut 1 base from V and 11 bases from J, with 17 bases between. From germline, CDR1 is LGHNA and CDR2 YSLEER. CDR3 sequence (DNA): TGCGCCAGCAGCCAAGCTTCGGACAGAGGATGGGCTTTCTTT. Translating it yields CASSQASDRGWAFF.

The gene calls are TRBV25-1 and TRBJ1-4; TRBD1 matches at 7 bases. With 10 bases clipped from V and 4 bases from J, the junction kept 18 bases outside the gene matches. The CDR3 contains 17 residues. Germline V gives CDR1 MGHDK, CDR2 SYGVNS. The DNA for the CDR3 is TGTGCCACCAAGGGTCGGGGGCCAGGGGGGCTTAATGAAAAACTGTTTTTT. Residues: CATKGRGPGGLNEKLFF.

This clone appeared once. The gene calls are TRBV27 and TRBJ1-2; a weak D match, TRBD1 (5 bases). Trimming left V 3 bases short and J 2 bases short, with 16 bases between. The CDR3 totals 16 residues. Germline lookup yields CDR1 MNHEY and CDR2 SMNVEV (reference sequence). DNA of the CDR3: TGTGCCAGCAGTTTCCTTAGTCCGGCAGGGAACTATGGCTACACCTTC. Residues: CASSFLSPAGNYGYTF.

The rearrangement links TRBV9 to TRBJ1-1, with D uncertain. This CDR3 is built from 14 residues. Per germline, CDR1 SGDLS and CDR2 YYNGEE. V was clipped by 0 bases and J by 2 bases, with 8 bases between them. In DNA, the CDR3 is TGTGCCAGCAGCGTAGCCGGGATTAACACTGAAGCTTTCTTT. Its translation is CASSVAGINTEAFF.

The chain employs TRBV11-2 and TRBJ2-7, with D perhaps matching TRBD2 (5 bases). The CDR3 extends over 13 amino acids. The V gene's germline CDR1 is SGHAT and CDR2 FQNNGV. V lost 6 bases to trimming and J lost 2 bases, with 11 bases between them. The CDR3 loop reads CASRRSGTYEQYF. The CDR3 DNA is TGTGCCAGCAGACGAAGCGGAACCTACGAGCAGTACTTC.